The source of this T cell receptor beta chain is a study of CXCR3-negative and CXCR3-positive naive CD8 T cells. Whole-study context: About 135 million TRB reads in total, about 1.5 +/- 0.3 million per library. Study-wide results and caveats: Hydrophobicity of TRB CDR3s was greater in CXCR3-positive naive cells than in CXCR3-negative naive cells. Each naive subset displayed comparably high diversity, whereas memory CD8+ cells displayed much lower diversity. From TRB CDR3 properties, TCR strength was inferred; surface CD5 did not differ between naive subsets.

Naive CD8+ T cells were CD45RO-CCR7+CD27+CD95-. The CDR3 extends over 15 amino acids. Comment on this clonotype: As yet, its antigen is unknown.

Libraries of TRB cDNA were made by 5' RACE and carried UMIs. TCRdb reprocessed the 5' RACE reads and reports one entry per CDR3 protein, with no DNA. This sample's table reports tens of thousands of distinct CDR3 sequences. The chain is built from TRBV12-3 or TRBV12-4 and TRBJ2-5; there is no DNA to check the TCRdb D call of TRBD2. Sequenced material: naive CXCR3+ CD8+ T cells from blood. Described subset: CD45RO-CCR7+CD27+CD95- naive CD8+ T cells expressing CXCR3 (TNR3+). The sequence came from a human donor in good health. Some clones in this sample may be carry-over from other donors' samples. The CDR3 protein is CASSLTSGGQETQYF.